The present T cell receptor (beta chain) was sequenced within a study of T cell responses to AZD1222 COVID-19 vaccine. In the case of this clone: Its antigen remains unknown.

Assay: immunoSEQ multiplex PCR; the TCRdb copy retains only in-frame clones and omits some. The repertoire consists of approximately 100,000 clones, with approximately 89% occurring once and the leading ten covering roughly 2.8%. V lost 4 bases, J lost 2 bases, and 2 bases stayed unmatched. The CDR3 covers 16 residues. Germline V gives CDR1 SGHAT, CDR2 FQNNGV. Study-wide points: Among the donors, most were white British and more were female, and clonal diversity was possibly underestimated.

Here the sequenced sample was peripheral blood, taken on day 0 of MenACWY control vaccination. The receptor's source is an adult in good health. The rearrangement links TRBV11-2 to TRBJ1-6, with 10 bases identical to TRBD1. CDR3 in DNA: TGTGCCAGCAGCTCCGGGACAGGGGCCTATAATTCACCCCTCCACTTT. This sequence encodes CASSSGTGAYNSPLHF.